Shown below are 12 T cell receptor beta chains from a single sample sequenced in a study of control samples from healthy donors and cancer patients (dated by TCRdb to about 2020). The library was obtained by the immunoSEQ multiplex PCR assay. In its TCRdb copy, this immuneACCESS table keeps in-frame sequences only and misses some clones. Where compared with another copy, unresolved V genes explain less than half of these, and the others have no known cause. This sample's table carries 150,000 to 200,000 clones. Of the sample, 2% to 2.5% is held by the ten largest clones. Specimen: blood. These receptors all come from a woman between 25 and 40 years old in good health.

V gene TRBV28 combines with J gene TRBJ1-3; possible D gene TRBD1, 5 bases. V was clipped by 3 bases and J by 4 bases, with 10 bases between them. This CDR3 region has 14 residues. Germline CDR1 MDHEN, CDR2 SYDVKM. In DNA, the CDR3 is TGTGCCAGCAGTTTTCCGGGGCCCGGAAACACCATATATTTT. As protein: CASSFPGPGNTIYF.

The gene calls are TRBV5-8 and TRBJ2-7; D is ambiguous. V lost 3 bases and J lost 3, with 16 bases in between. CDR1 and CDR2 (germline): SGHTS, YDEGEE. CDR3 length: 15 residues. CDR3 bases: TGTGCCAGCAGCTGGGGAAAGGGTCTATACTACGAGCAGTACTTC. Its translation is CASSWGKGLYYEQYF.

The chain employs TRBV7-9 and TRBJ2-7, with D possibly called TRBD1 or TRBD2 (6 bases each). Per germline, CDR1 SEHNR and CDR2 FQNEAQ (reference sequence). The CDR3 has 14 amino acids. Trimming shortened V by 5 bases and J by 3 bases, and 14 bases separated the two germline ends. DNA for the CDR3: TGTGCCAGCAGCCCTTGGGGGGCCTTCTACGAGCAGTACTTC. Encoded protein: CASSPWGAFYEQYF.

The rearrangement links TRBV18 to TRBJ2-7; 7 bases match TRBD1. Germline values: CDR1 KGHSH, CDR2 LQKENI. Trimming at V came to 2 bases and at J to 3 bases, leaving 1 base not matched to a gene. The CDR3 covers 13 residues. The CDR3 loop is CASSPRDSYEQYF. DNA of the CDR3: TGTGCCAGCTCACCAAGGGACAGCTACGAGCAGTACTTC.

The genes are TRBV28 and TRBJ2-3; TRBD2 matches at 10 bases. J gave up 4 bases and V 4 bases, and 5 bases lay outside the gene matches. The CDR3 is 15 amino acids. Germline-derived CDR1 and CDR2 are MDHEN and SYDVKM. This CDR3 is CASSSLAGAADTQYF. CDR3 sequence (DNA): TGTGCCAGCAGTTCGCTAGCGGGGGCCGCAGATACGCAGTATTTT.

The chain has TRBV7-3 and TRBJ1-1, with 7 bases identical to TRBD1. J was trimmed by 4 bases and V by 4 bases; bases with no gene match: 6. The CDR3 spans 14 residues. The germline V gene encodes CDR1 SGHTA and CDR2 FQGTGA. As DNA, the CDR3 is TGTGCCAGCAGCTCCGGGACAGCGGTCACTGAAGCTTTCTTT. It yields the protein CASSSGTAVTEAFF.

The chain is built from TRBV7-9 and TRBJ1-2, with D hard to call. The V and J ends lost 1 base and 5 bases respectively, with 14 bases between them. The CDR3 has 15 amino acids. Germline CDR1 is SEHNR and CDR2 is FQNEAQ (reference sequence). The CDR3 DNA sequence: TGTGCCAGCAGCTTAGAACAAGGATCCCAATATGGCTACACCTTC. Translated: CASSLEQGSQYGYTF.

V and J are TRBV27 and TRBJ2-7, with TRBD2 matching over 8 bases. Germline V gene data show CDR1 as MNHEY and CDR2 as SMNVEV (reference sequence). Trimming took 9 bases from V and 4 from J; bases not matched to a gene: 23. The CDR3 runs to 18 residues. The CDR3 DNA reads TGTGCCAGTAGCCTTCGCCCGGGGGGGAACCCCTGGGGATACGAGCAGTACTTC. It specifies CASSLRPGGNPWGYEQYF.

The V gene is TRBV19, the J gene TRBJ1-1; TRBD1 might be the D (5 bases). With 3 bases removed from V and 5 bases from J, the gap between germline ends came to 10 bases. The CDR3 is made up of 13 amino acids. Germline CDR1 is LNHDA and CDR2 is SQIVND (reference sequence). CDR3 loop: CASSMVEGTEAFF. The DNA of the CDR3 is TGTGCCAGTAGTATGGTCGAGGGGACTGAAGCTTTCTTT. Full variable domain (missing parts from reference TRBV19 and TRBJ1-1): DGGITQSPKYLFRKEGQNVTLSCEQNLNHDAMYWYRQDPGQGLRLIYYSQIVNDFQKGDIAEGYSVSREKKESFPLTVTSAQKNPTAFYLCASSMVEGTEAFFGQGTRLTVV.

The rearrangement links TRBV14 to TRBJ1-4; tentatively, D is TRBD1 (5 bases). Trimming removed 3 bases at V and 9 bases at J, with 14 bases between. Germline V CDR1 and CDR2: SGHDN, FVKESK. The CDR3 totals 14 residues. The CDR3 protein is CASSHTQGRKKLFF. The CDR3 DNA reads TGTGCCAGCAGCCATACTCAGGGACGAAAAAAACTGTTTTTT.

The chain has TRBV5-1 and TRBJ2-7; maybe TRBD2 (5 bases). The CDR3 loop spans 14 amino acids. The V end lost 1 base, the J end lost 0 bases, and 8 bases lay between the germline ends. Germline V gene lookup returns CDR1 SGHRS and CDR2 YFSETQ. CDR3 DNA: TGCGCCAGCAGCTTGACCGGGGTCTCCTACGAGCAGTACTTC. As protein: CASSLTGVSYEQYF.

The genes are TRBV5-8 and TRBJ1-3, with TRBD1 as a possible D gene (5 bases). The CDR3 runs 16 residues. With 3 bases removed from V and 0 bases from J, the gap between germline ends came to 13 bases. Germline values: CDR1 SGHTS, CDR2 YDEGEE. The CDR3 sequence is CASSWGPLFSGNTIYF. The CDR3, as DNA: TGTGCCAGCAGCTGGGGACCCTTATTCTCTGGAAACACCATATATTTT.